This T cell receptor beta chain was identified during a study of control samples from healthy donors and cancer patients. J gave up 0 bases and V 3 bases, and 4 bases lay outside the gene matches. The CDR3 is 15 residues long. Germline V CDR1 and CDR2: SNHLY, FYNNEI. Profiled with immunoSEQ multiplex PCR; TCRdb holds only in-frame clones, not every one. This sample yields around 100,000 clones, of which about 90% are seen a single time; about 20% belongs to the top ten. Input material: blood. V is TRBV2 and J is TRBJ1-2; 7 nucleotides agree with TRBD1. This sequence originates from a woman aged 45-65 years in good health. DNA of the CDR3: TGTGCCAGCAGTGACACAGGGGCCGCTAACTATGGCTACACCTTC. It is translated as CASSDTGAANYGYTF.